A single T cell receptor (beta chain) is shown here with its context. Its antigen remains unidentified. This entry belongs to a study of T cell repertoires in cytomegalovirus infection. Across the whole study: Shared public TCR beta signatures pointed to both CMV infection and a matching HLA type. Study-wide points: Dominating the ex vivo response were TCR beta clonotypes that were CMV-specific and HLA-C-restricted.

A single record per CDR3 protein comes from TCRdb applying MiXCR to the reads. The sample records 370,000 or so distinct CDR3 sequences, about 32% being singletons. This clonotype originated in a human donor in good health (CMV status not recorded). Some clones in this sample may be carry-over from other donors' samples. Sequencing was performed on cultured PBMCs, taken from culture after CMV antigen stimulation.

CDR3 in amino acids: CASSSPGLVQETQYF. DNA of the CDR3: TGTGCCAGCAGCTCGCCGGGACTAGTACAAGAGACCCAGTACTTC. This chain links TRBV7-9 with TRBJ2-5; 8 bases align to TRBD2. With 4 bases clipped from V and 2 bases from J, the junction kept 6 bases outside the gene matches. From germline, CDR1 is SEHNR and CDR2 FQNEAQ (reference sequence). The CDR3 runs to 15 residues.